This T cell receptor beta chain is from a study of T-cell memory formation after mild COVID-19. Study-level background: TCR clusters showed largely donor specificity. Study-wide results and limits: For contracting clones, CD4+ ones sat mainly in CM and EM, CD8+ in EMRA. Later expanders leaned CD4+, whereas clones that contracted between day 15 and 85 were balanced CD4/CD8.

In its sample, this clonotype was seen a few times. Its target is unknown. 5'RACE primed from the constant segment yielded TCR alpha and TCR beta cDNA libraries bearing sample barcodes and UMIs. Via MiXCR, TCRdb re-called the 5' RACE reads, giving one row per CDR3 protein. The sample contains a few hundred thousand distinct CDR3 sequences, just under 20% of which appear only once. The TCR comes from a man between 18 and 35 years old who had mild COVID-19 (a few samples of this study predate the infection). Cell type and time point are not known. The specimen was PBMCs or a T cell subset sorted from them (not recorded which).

The CDR3 DNA follows: TGTGCCAGCAGTCTTCAACCCAAAGATACGCAGTATTTT. It translates to CASSLQPKDTQYF. V gene TRBV6-6 combines with J gene TRBJ2-3; D is undetermined. The CDR3 loop spans 13 amino acids. The germline V and J ends were trimmed by 5 bases and 5 bases, with 11 bases remaining between them. The germline gives CDR1 MNHNY, CDR2 SVGAGI (reference sequence).